Listed below are T cell receptor beta chains from one sample, sequenced in a study of identifying expanded T cells in peripheral blood. The assay was immunoSEQ multiplex PCR, and TCRdb's table has in-frame clones only and misses some. The sample has 100,000 to 150,000 clones; approximately 86% are singletons. Source material: blood. These receptors were collected from a person aged 18 to 70 in good health. Each CDR3 is given with its conserved first and last residue. The D gene is left open where the match is weak. The size of a clone is reported for some rows only, either as once, few or many, or as a class for expanded clones.

d_gene: NA; v_gene: TRBV6-1; abundance: once; j_gene: TRBJ2-7; CDR3aa: CASSEAYGTEQYF; CDR3nt: TGTGCCAGCAGTGAAGCGTACGGTACCGAGCAGTACTTC
d_gene: NA; v_gene: TRBV11-2; abundance: NA; j_gene: TRBJ2-1; CDR3aa: CASSLDSGEQFF; CDR3nt: TGTGCCAGCAGCTTAGATTCCGGGGAGCAGTTCTTC
d_gene: NA; v_gene: TRBV7-9; abundance: NA; j_gene: TRBJ1-1; CDR3aa: CASSSQRNTEAFF; CDR3nt: TGTGCCAGCAGTTCCCAGAGGAACACTGAAGCTTTCTTT
d_gene: NA; v_gene: TRBV7-2; abundance: NA; j_gene: TRBJ1-2; CDR3aa: CASSLGSEYNGYTF; CDR3nt: TGTGCCAGCAGCTTAGGGAGCGAGTATAATGGCTACACCTTC
d_gene: TRBD1; v_gene: TRBV7-9; abundance: NA; j_gene: TRBJ2-5; CDR3aa: CASSLGGQGAHETQYF; CDR3nt: TGTGCCAGCAGCTTAGGGGGACAGGGGGCGCATGAGACCCAGTACTTC
d_gene: NA; v_gene: TRBV7-2; abundance: NA; j_gene: TRBJ1-5; CDR3aa: CASSLPGVQPQHF; CDR3nt: TGTGCCAGCAGCTTACCAGGTGTCCAGCCCCAGCATTTT
d_gene: TRBD2; v_gene: TRBV29-1; abundance: NA; j_gene: TRBJ2-7; CDR3aa: CSVEARGSLDEQYF; CDR3nt: TGCAGCGTTGAAGCCCGCGGGAGTCTCGACGAGCAGTACTTC
d_gene: NA; v_gene: TRBV7-9; abundance: few; j_gene: TRBJ2-5; CDR3aa: CASSLPGHQETQYF; CDR3nt: TGTGCCAGCAGCTTACCGGGACATCAAGAGACCCAGTACTTC
d_gene: NA; v_gene: TRBV19; abundance: few; j_gene: TRBJ1-5; CDR3aa: CASSPVGINQPQHF; CDR3nt: TGTGCCAGTAGTCCGGTGGGGATTAATCAGCCCCAGCATTTT
d_gene: TRBD1; v_gene: TRBV10-3; abundance: NA; j_gene: TRBJ1-2; CDR3aa: CAIRTGVGGYTF; CDR3nt: TGTGCCATCAGGACAGGGGTTGGTGGCTACACCTTC
d_gene: NA; v_gene: TRBV2; abundance: NA; j_gene: TRBJ1-2; CDR3aa: CASSLSDGYTF; CDR3nt: TGTGCCAGCAGTTTGTCGGATGGCTACACCTTC
d_gene: NA; v_gene: TRBV7-3; abundance: NA; j_gene: TRBJ2-3; CDR3aa: CASSLIGDTQYF; CDR3nt: TGTGCCAGCAGCTTAATTGGGGATACGCAGTATTTT
d_gene: NA; v_gene: TRBV2; abundance: NA; j_gene: TRBJ1-5; CDR3aa: CASSEQLNQPQHF; CDR3nt: TGTGCCAGCAGTGAACAGTTAAATCAGCCCCAGCATTTT
d_gene: NA; v_gene: TRBV25-1; abundance: NA; j_gene: TRBJ1-1; CDR3aa: CASSTREGLGNTEAFF; CDR3nt: TGTGCCAGCAGCACCAGGGAAGGATTGGGGAACACTGAAGCTTTCTTT
d_gene: NA; v_gene: TRBV6-5; abundance: NA; j_gene: TRBJ2-1; CDR3aa: CASTLGLTTGEQFF; CDR3nt: TGTGCCAGCACCTTGGGACTGACGACGGGTGAGCAGTTCTTC
d_gene: TRBD1; v_gene: TRBV7-9; abundance: NA; j_gene: TRBJ2-7; CDR3aa: CASSLRRTGPYQQYF; CDR3nt: TGTGCCAGCAGCCTCAGACGGACAGGGCCCTACCAGCAGTACTTC
d_gene: TRBD2; v_gene: TRBV5-6; abundance: NA; j_gene: TRBJ2-5; CDR3aa: CASSRRGGETQYF; CDR3nt: TGTGCCAGCAGCCGTCGGGGAGGGGAGACCCAGTACTTC
d_gene: NA; v_gene: TRBV5-4; abundance: NA; j_gene: TRBJ2-7; CDR3aa: CASSSPYDNREIGDEQYF; CDR3nt: TGTGCCAGCAGCTCACCCTATGATAACAGGGAGATTGGGGACGAGCAGTACTTC
d_gene: TRBD2; v_gene: TRBV7-9; abundance: NA; j_gene: TRBJ2-1; CDR3aa: CASSLGSSGRFEQFF; CDR3nt: TGTGCCAGCAGCTTAGGGTCTAGCGGGAGGTTTGAGCAGTTCTTC
d_gene: NA; v_gene: TRBV19; abundance: NA; j_gene: TRBJ2-3; CDR3aa: CASSLTDTQYF; CDR3nt: TGTGCCAGTAGCCTTACAGATACGCAGTATTTT
d_gene: TRBD1; v_gene: TRBV28; abundance: NA; j_gene: TRBJ2-7; CDR3aa: CASSPRRDSLYEQYF; CDR3nt: TGTGCCAGCAGCCCACGTCGGGACAGCCTGTACGAGCAGTACTTC
d_gene: NA; v_gene: TRBV6-6; abundance: NA; j_gene: TRBJ1-1; CDR3aa: CASSYSTNLRGTEAFF; CDR3nt: TGTGCCAGCAGTTACTCGACCAATCTGAGGGGCACTGAAGCTTTCTTT
d_gene: NA; v_gene: TRBV28; abundance: NA; j_gene: TRBJ2-7; CDR3aa: CASSPHTLVYEQSF; CDR3nt: TGTGCCAGCAGCCCTCACACGCTCGTCTACGAGCAGTCCTTC
d_gene: NA; v_gene: TRBV5-6; abundance: once; j_gene: TRBJ2-7; CDR3aa: CASSRDNTFYEQYF; CDR3nt: TGTGCCAGCAGCCGGGACAACACGTTCTACGAGCAGTACTTC
d_gene: NA; v_gene: TRBV5-1; abundance: NA; j_gene: TRBJ2-3; CDR3aa: CASSRFRDSTDTQYF; CDR3nt: TGCGCCAGCAGCCGGTTCCGGGATAGCACAGATACGCAGTATTTT
d_gene: TRBD1; v_gene: TRBV7-3; abundance: NA; j_gene: TRBJ1-1; CDR3aa: CASSAMDRGRAEAFF; CDR3nt: TGTGCCAGCAGCGCAATGGACAGGGGGCGTGCTGAAGCTTTCTTT
d_gene: TRBD2; v_gene: TRBV2; abundance: NA; j_gene: TRBJ2-3; CDR3aa: CASSFPEGGRADTQYF; CDR3nt: TGTGCCAGCAGTTTCCCCGAGGGCGGGAGGGCAGATACGCAGTATTTT
d_gene: NA; v_gene: TRBV5-5; abundance: NA; j_gene: TRBJ1-1; CDR3aa: CASSGTGFSEAFF; CDR3nt: TGTGCCAGCAGCGGTACAGGCTTTTCTGAAGCTTTCTTT
d_gene: NA; v_gene: TRBV5-1; abundance: NA; j_gene: TRBJ2-5; CDR3aa: CACQAGEETQYF; CDR3nt: TGCGCCTGTCAAGCCGGGGAAGAGACCCAGTACTTC
d_gene: NA; v_gene: TRBV20-1; abundance: NA; j_gene: TRBJ1-1; CDR3aa: CSARSGPEAFF; CDR3nt: TGCAGTGCTAGGTCGGGCCCTGAAGCTTTCTTT
d_gene: NA; v_gene: TRBV5-1; abundance: NA; j_gene: TRBJ2-1; CDR3aa: CASNGNSYNEQFF; CDR3nt: TGCGCCAGCAACGGGAACTCCTACAATGAGCAGTTCTTC
d_gene: NA; v_gene: TRBV6-5; abundance: NA; j_gene: TRBJ1-3; CDR3aa: CASSPSNSGNTIYF; CDR3nt: TGTGCCAGCAGCCCCTCAAACTCTGGAAACACCATATATTTT
d_gene: NA; v_gene: TRBV10-3; abundance: NA; j_gene: TRBJ2-2; CDR3aa: CAISDHMGTGELFF; CDR3nt: TGTGCCATCAGTGATCATATGGGAACCGGGGAGCTGTTTTTT
d_gene: NA; v_gene: TRBV5-1; abundance: NA; j_gene: TRBJ2-7; CDR3aa: CASSLGSGEQYF; CDR3nt: TGCGCCAGCAGCTTGGGGTCGGGTGAGCAGTACTTC
d_gene: TRBD1; v_gene: TRBV5-5; abundance: NA; j_gene: TRBJ2-1; CDR3aa: CASSPSIGTGYNEQFF; CDR3nt: TGTGCCAGCAGCCCCTCAATAGGGACAGGGTACAATGAGCAGTTCTTC
d_gene: TRBD2; v_gene: TRBV10-2; abundance: NA; j_gene: TRBJ2-7; CDR3aa: CASRGTSGSSSYEQYF; CDR3nt: TGCGCCAGCAGAGGGACTAGCGGGAGTTCGTCCTACGAGCAGTACTTC
d_gene: TRBD1; v_gene: TRBV11-3; abundance: NA; j_gene: TRBJ2-2; CDR3aa: CASRAGGGELFF; CDR3nt: TGTGCCAGCAGAGCAGGGGGCGGGGAGCTGTTTTTT
d_gene: NA; v_gene: TRBV19; abundance: NA; j_gene: TRBJ1-2; CDR3aa: CASSIKLEVNYGYTF; CDR3nt: TGTGCCAGTAGTATAAAGCTAGAGGTTAACTATGGCTACACCTTC
d_gene: TRBD2; v_gene: TRBV18; abundance: NA; j_gene: TRBJ2-7; CDR3aa: CASSPPGGSYEQYF; CDR3nt: TGTGCCAGCTCACCACCGGGAGGGTCCTACGAGCAGTACTTC
d_gene: TRBD1; v_gene: TRBV2; abundance: few; j_gene: TRBJ1-4; CDR3aa: CASSRQGLREKLFF; CDR3nt: TGTGCCAGCAGCCGACAGGGGTTGCGAGAAAAACTGTTTTTT
d_gene: NA; v_gene: TRBV6-5; abundance: NA; j_gene: TRBJ1-6; CDR3aa: CASSGLGGSPLHF; CDR3nt: TGTGCCAGCAGTGGCTTGGGGGGTTCACCCCTCCACTTT
d_gene: TRBD2; v_gene: TRBV7-2; abundance: NA; j_gene: TRBJ2-3; CDR3aa: CASRLRAGVFTDTQYF; CDR3nt: TGTGCCAGCAGGCTGCGGGCGGGGGTGTTTACAGATACGCAGTATTTT